The 6 T cell receptor beta chains in this list originate from one sample, sequenced in a study of tumor and adjacent non-tumor tissue in lung cancer. The library came from three nested PCR rounds adapted from ARM-PCR protocols. TCRdb called the multiplex PCR reads again in MiXCR, with one record for every CDR3 protein. The sample consists of just over 200,000 distinct CDR3 sequences, around 70% of them appearing once. No cell sorting was done before RNA was extracted from the tissue. Sequencing was carried out using lung tumor tissue. The receptor source for this set is a man aged 55 to 70 with non-small cell lung cancer.

In the case of this clonotype: Germline is not matched at one junction end, which may reflect a read error. The chain carries TRBV4-2 and TRBJ2-1, with D maybe TRBD1 (6 bases). The CDR3 extends over 16 amino acids. Germline CDR1 LGHNA, CDR2 YNFKEQ. The CDR3: CASSQSRGWAHNEQFF. The CDR3 DNA sequence: TGTGCCAGCAGCCAGTCGAGGGGGTGGGCACACAATGAGCAATTCTTC.

About this clonotype itself: Given a much more abundant clone one base away, this may be a read error. As the CDR3 is not closed by the conserved phenylalanine or tryptophan, this likely results from a read error. The rearrangement joins TRBV30 to TRBJ2-1; D is perhaps TRBD2 (6 bases). The CDR3 is made up of 14 amino acids. Trimming took 2 bases from V and 0 from J, leaving 8 bases between them. Germline CDR1 reads GTSNPN; CDR2 reads SVGIG (reference sequence). The CDR3 DNA sequence: TGTGCCTGGAGTCGGGGGAGCTCCTACAATGAGCAGTTCTAC. Translated, it gives CAWSRGSSYNEQFY.

The table lists this clonotype with a few counts. The V gene is TRBV4-1, the J gene TRBJ1-5, with D unresolved. Germline lookup yields CDR1 MGHRA and CDR2 YSYEKL. V was trimmed by 0 bases and J by 0 bases, leaving 12 bases between them. This CDR3 is 17 amino acids long. The CDR3 region is CASSQDWAAYSNQPQHF. The CDR3 nucleotides read TGCGCCAGCAGCCAAGATTGGGCGGCATATAGCAATCAGCCCCAGCATTTT.

The chain couples TRBV29-1 to TRBJ1-2; TRBD1 might be the D (5 bases). V was clipped by 6 bases and J by 0 bases, with 26 bases between them. The CDR3 contains 18 residues. The germline V gene has CDR1 SQVTM and CDR2 ANQGSEA. CDR3 in amino acids: CSVVSPGQGKGTNYGYTF. CDR3 nucleotides: TGCAGCGTCGTTAGCCCGGGGCAGGGTAAAGGGACTAACTATGGCTACACCTTC.

The V call is TRBV29-1, the J call TRBJ2-7; D gene unclear. The CDR3 totals 13 residues. V dropped 3 bases and J dropped 7 bases, with 16 bases sitting between them. Germline CDR1 SQVTM, CDR2 ANQGSEA. The CDR3 here is CSVEARPAKEQYF. DNA of the CDR3: TGCAGCGTTGAGGCACGCCCGGCAAAGGAGCAGTACTTC.

About this clonotype itself: A junction boundary mismatches the germline segment, possibly from a read error. V usage is TRBV4-1 and J usage is TRBJ2-2; D is possibly TRBD1 (5 bases). Germline loops: CDR1 MGHRA, CDR2 YSYEKL. This CDR3 has 16 residues. In DNA, the CDR3 is TGCGTCAGCAGCCAAGTTCCTGGGGCGAACATCGGGGAGCTGTTTTTT. Translated, it gives CVSSQVPGANIGELFF.